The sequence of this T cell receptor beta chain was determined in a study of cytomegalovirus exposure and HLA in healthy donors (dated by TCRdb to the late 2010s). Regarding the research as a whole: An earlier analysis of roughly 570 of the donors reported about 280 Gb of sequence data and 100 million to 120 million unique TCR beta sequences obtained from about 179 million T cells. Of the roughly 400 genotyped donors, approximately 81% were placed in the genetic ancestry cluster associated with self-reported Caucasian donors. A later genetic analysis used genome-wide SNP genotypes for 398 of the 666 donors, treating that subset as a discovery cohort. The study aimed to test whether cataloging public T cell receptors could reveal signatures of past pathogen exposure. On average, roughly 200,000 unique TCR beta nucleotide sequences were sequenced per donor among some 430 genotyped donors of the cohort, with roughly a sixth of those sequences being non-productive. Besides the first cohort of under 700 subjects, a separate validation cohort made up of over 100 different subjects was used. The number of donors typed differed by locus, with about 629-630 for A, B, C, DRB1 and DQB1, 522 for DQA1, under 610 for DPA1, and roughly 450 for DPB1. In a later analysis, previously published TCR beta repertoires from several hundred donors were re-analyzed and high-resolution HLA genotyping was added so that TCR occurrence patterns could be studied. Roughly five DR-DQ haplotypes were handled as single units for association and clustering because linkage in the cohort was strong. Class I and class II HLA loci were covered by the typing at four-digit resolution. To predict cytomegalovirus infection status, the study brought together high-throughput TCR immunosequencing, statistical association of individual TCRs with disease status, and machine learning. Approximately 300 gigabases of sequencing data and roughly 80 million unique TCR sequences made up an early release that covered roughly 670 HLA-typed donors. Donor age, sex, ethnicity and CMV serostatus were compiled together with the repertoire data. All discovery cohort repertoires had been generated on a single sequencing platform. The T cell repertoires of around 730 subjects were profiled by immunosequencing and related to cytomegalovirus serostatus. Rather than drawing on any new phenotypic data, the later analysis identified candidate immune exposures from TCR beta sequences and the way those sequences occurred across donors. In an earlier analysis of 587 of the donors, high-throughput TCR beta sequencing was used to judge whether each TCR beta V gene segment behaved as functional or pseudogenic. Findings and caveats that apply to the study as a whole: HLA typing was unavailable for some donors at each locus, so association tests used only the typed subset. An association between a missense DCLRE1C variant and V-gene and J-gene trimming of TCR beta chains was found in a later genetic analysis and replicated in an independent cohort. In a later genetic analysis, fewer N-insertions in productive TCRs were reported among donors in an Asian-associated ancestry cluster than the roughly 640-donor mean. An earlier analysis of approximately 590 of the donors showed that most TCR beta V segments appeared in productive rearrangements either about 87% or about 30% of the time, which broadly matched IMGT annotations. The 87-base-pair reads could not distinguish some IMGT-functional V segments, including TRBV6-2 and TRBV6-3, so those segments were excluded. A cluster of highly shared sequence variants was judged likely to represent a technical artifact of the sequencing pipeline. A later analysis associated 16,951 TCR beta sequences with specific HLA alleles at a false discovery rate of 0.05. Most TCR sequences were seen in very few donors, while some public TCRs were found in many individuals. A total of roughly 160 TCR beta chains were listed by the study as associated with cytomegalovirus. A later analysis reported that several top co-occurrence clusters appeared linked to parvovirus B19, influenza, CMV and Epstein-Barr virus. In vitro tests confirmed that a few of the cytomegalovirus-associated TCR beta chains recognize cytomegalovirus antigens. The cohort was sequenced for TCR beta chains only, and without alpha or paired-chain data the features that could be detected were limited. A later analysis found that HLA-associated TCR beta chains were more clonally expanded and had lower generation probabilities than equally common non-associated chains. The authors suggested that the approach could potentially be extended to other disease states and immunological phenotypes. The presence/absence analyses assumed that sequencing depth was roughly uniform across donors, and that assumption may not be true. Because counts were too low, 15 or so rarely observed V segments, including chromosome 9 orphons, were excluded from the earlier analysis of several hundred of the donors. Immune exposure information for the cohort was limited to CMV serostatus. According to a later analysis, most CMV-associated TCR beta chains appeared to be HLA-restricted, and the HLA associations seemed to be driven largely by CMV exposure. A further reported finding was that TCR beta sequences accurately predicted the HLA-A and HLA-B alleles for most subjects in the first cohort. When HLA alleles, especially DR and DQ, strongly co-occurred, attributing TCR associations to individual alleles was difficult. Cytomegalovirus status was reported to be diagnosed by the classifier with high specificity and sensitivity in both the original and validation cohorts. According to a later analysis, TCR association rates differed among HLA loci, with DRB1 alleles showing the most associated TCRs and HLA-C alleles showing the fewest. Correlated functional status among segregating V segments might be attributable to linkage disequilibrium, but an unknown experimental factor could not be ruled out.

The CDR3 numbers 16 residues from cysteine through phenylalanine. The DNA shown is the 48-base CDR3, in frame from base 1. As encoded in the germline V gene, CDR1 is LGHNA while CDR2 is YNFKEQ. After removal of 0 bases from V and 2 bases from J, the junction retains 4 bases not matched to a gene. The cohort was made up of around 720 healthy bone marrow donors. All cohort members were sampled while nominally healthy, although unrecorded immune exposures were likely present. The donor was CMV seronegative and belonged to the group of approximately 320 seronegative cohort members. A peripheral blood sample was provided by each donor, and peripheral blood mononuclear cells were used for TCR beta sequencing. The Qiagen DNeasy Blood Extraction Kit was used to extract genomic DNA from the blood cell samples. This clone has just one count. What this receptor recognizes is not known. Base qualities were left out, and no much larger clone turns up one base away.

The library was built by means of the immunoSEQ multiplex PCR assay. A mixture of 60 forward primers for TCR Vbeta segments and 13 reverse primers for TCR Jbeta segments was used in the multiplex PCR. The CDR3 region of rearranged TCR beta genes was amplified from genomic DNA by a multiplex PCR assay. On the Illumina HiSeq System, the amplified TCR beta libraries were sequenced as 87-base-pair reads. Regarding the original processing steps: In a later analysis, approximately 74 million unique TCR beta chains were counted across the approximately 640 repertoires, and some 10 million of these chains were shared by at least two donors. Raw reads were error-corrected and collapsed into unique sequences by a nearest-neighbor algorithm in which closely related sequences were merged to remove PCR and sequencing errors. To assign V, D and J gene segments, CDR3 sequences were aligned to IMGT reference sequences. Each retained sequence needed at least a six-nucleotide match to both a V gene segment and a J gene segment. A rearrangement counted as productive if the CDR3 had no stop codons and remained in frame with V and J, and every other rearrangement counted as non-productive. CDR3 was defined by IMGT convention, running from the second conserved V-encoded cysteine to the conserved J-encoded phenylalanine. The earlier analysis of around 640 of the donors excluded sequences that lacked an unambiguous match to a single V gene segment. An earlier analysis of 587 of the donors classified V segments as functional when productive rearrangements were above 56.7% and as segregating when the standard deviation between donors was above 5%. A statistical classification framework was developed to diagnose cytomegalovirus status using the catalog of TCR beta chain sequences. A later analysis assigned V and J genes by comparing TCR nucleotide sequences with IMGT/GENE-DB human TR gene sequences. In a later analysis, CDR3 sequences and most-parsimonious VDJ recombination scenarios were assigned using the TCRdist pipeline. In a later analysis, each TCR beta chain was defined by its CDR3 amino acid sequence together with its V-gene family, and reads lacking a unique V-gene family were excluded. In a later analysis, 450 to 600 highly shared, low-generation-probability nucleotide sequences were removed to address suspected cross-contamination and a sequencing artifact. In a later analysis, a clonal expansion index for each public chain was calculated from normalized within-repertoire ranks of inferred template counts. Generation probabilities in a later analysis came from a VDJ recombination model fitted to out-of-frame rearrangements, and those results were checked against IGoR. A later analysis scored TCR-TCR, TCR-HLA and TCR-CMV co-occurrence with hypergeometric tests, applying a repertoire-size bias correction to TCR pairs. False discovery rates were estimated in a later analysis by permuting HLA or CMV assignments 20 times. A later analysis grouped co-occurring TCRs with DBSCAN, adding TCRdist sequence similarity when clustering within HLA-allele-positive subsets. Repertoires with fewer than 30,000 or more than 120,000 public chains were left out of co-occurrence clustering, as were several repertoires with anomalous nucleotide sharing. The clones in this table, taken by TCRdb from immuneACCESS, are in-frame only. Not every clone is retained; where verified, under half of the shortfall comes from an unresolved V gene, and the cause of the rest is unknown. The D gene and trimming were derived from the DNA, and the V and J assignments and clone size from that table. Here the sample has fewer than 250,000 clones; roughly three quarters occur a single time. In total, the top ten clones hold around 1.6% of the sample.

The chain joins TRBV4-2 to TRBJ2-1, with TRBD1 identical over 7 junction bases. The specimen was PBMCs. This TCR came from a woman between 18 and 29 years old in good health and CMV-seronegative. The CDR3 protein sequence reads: CASSQDGQGAYNEQFF. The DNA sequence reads TGTGCCAGCAGCCAAGATGGGCAGGGGGCCTACAATGAGCAGTTCTTC.